Following are 2 T cell receptor beta chains from one sample sequenced in a study of T-cell memory formation after mild COVID-19. TCRdb ran MiXCR on the 5' RACE reads and lists one entry per CDR3 protein. The repertoire has about 560,000 distinct CDR3 sequences, less than 25% of them found once; the top ten carry about 8.2%. Source material: PBMCs or a T cell subset sorted from them (not recorded which). The source is an adult woman who had mild COVID-19 (a few samples of this study predate the infection). Cell type and time point are not known.

This clonotype was found a few times. J is TRBJ2-3 and V is TRBV12-3 or TRBV12-4; D call uncertain. V lost 6 bases, J lost 1 base, and 14 bases lay in between. The CDR3 loop spans 15 amino acids. CDR3 nucleotide sequence: TGTGCCAGCAGCGATGGGCGCCGACGCACAGATACGCAGTATTTT. Amino acids: CASSDGRRRTDTQYF.

This clonotype has more than one count but fewer than ten. The chain employs TRBV4-3 and TRBJ2-2, with TRBD2 matching over 8 bases. Trimming at V came to 0 bases and at J to 6 bases, leaving 6 bases not matched to a gene. CDR1 and CDR2 (germline): LGHNA, YSLEER. CDR3 length equals 16 residues. DNA of the CDR3: TGCGCCAGCAGCCAAGATCCGGGACTAGGAGCCGGGGAGCTGTTTTTT. The encoded protein is CASSQDPGLGAGELFF.